This TCR beta chain was identified in a study of CD8 T cells in Susac syndrome. Blood CD8+ and CD4+ T cells underwent high-throughput TCR beta sequencing. FACS enriched CD8+ TEMRA cells, while bulk CD8+ and CD4+ were negatively isolated. Random hexamers served to reverse transcribe about 0.5 to 1 ug RNA. TCRdb used MiXCR to reprocess the immunoSEQ multiplex PCR reads, holding one entry per CDR3 protein. The sample has roughly 150,000 distinct CDR3 sequences; around 96% are singletons. For this clonotype: Its antigen is as yet unknown.

This CDR3 has 14 amino acids. Study-wide findings and caveats: Where Susac syndrome CD4+ T cell repertoires were concerned, no clonal expansion was evident. Acknowledgment was made by the study that its TCR sequencing and HLA analysis involved a relatively small number of individuals.

The clonotype was recovered from a human donor with Susac syndrome. The source material was CD4+ T cells from PBMCs. This chain uses TRBV1 with TRBJ1-1; TRBD1 is taken as the D call from the table, unchecked against the DNA. TRBV1 corresponds to a pseudogene. This chain's CDR3 is CTSSQNYRLYGAFF. Written as DNA, the CDR3 is TGCACCAGCAGCCAAAATTACAGGCTCTACGGAGCTTTCTTT.